This T cell receptor (beta chain) was identified during a study of blood T cell repertoires in COVID-19. Whole-study context: The United States, Italy and Spain were the sources of the acute and convalescent COVID-19 samples. Nucleic acid was either cDNA or gDNA, and it came from T cells, B-cell-depleted T cells, or PBMCs.

A Seattle source enrolled patients during active infection and followed them longitudinally. The CDR3 covers 17 residues. Trimming took off 1 base at V and 2 bases at J, with 14 bases between the two ends. The germline CDR1 and CDR2 sequences are KGHSH and LQKENI. Authors' processing steps: Nucleated cell number was recorded as an estimate derived from reference gene primer amplification. Here immunoSEQ multiplex PCR was the method, and the copy in TCRdb shows in-frame clones only, minus some. That table gives V, J and clone size, and the DNA gave D and trimming. The table records some 140,000 clones, around 82% of them present only once.

V and J are TRBV18 and TRBJ2-2, with D possibly TRBD2 on 6 matching bases. The clonotype comes from a man in his fifties or sixties with COVID-19, enrolled during active disease. What was sequenced was peripheral blood. The DNA for the CDR3 is TGTGCCAGCTCACCACTCGGAGGGCAGGGAAACACCGGGGAGCTGTTTTTT. Its protein product is CASSPLGGQGNTGELFF. Together with reference TRBV18 and TRBJ2-2, the CDR3 gives the full variable domain: NAGVMQNPRHLVRRRGQEARLRCSPMKGHSHVYWYRQLPEEGLKFMVYLQKENIIDESGMPKERFSAEFPKEGPSILRIQQVVRGDSAAYFCASSPLGGQGNTGELFFGEGSRLTVL.